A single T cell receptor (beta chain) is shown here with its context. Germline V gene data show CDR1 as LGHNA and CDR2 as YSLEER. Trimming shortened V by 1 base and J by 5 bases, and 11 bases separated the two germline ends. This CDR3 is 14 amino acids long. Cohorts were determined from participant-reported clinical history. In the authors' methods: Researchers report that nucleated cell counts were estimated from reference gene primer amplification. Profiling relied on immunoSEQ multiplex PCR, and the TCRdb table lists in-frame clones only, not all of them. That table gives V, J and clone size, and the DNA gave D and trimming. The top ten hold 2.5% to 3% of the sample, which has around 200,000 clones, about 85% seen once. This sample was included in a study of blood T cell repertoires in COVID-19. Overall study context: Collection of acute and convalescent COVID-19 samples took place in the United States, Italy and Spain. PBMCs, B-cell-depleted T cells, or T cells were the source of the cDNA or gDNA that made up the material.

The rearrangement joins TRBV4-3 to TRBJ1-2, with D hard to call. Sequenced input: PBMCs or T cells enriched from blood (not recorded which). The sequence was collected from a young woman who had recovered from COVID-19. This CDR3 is CASSQVSAGYGYTF. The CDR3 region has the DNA TGCGCCAGCAGCCAAGTATCAGCGGGGTATGGCTACACCTTC.